This TCR beta chain was observed in a study of blood T cell repertoires in COVID-19. Study background: Material from acute and convalescent COVID-19 was sourced from the United States, Italy and Spain. PBMCs, B-cell-depleted T cells, or T cells were the source of the cDNA or gDNA that made up the material.

In the authors' workflow: Amplifying reference gene primers gave estimates of nucleated cell counts. Only in-frame clones appear in the TCRdb table, and some are missing; sequencing was by immunoSEQ multiplex PCR. That table is the source of V, J and clone size, and D and trimming were worked out from the DNA. The profile shows 150,000 to 200,000 clones, about 85% of them singletons. V lost 7 bases to trimming and J lost 2 bases, with 10 bases between them. Per germline, CDR1 LNHDA and CDR2 SQIVND (reference sequence). This CDR3 is built from 13 residues. V usage is TRBV19 and J usage is TRBJ2-3; a weak D match, TRBD2 (5 bases). This receptor was identified in a human donor with acute or convalescent COVID-19. The donor label of this sample is uncertain. The specimen sequenced was peripheral blood. CDR3 region: CASKARDTDTQYF. In DNA, the CDR3 is TGTGCCAGTAAGGCGAGGGACACAGATACGCAGTATTTT.